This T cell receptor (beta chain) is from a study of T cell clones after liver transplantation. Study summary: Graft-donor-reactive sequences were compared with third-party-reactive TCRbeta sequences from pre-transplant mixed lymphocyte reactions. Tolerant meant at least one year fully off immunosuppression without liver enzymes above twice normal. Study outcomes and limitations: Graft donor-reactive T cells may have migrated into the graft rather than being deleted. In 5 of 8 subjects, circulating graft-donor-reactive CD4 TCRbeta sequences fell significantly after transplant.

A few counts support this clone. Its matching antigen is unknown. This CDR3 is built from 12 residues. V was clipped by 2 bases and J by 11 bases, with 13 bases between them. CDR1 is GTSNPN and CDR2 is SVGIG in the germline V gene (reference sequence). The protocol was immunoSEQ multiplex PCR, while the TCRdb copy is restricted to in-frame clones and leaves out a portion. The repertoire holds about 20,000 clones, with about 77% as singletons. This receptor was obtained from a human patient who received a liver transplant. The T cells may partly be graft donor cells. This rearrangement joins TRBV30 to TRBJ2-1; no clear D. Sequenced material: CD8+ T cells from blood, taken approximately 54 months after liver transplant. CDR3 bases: TGTGCCTGGAGTCCTAGTATCATTCAGCAGTTCTTC. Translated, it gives CAWSPSIIQQFF.